This section outlines one T cell receptor beta chain sequence together with its context. Trimming removed 6 bases at V and 3 bases at J, with 6 bases between. The CDR3 length is 11 residues. The V gene's germline CDR1 is SGHRS and CDR2 YFSETQ. This entry is derived from a study of T cells after yellow fever vaccination. MiXCR was run by TCRdb on the 5' RACE reads, yielding one entry per CDR3 protein. The table records approximately 610,000 distinct CDR3 sequences, around 16% of them present only once. The receptor was derived from a man younger than 35 who received the YFV17D yellow fever vaccine. This chain uses TRBV5-1 with TRBJ2-5; a weak D match, TRBD2 (5 bases). The input for sequencing was PBMCs, taken about 5 days after the first yellow fever vaccination. In DNA form, the CDR3 reads TGCGCCAGCACCGGGGAAGAGACCCAGTACTTC. Residues: CASTGEETQYF.